The present T cell receptor beta chain was sequenced within a study of blood T cell repertoires in COVID-19 (TCRdb year 2020). For context, the study as a whole: The collaborator samples originated in the United States, Italy and Spain and spanned the acute and convalescent phases of COVID-19. HLA class I and class II types, where available, came from metadata supplied by the sample provider rather than from assay-based typing. The repertoires were released in a freely available public database intended as a resource for research on the immune response to SARS-CoV-2. Nearly every sample came with metadata listing a de-identified subject ID, COVID-19 status, age in years and sex. Deeply sampled blood TCRbeta repertoires from subjects exposed to, actively infected with, or recovered from COVID-19 were included in the dataset. Samples came from the ongoing ImmuneRACE study (first 160 participants) plus 1,254 subjects from 6 global collaborators. The prospective study material was composed of cDNA or gDNA derived from T cells, B-cell-depleted T cells, or PBMCs.

Study-wide findings and limitations: The quantity of clinical and demographic metadata differed by source and by participant and was supplied without curation.

TCRbeta CDR3 regions were amplified from genomic DNA by means of the immunoSEQ Assay, a bias-controlled multiplex PCR. Regarding the original processing steps: Nucleated cell counts per sample were estimated from amplification of reference gene primers within the assay. To quantify the absolute abundance of each unique TCRbeta CDR3 rearrangement, sequence reads were collapsed and filtered. For each sample, productive Simpson clonality was calculated as the square root of Simpson's diversity index over productive rearrangements. This immuneACCESS table, as held by TCRdb, lists in-frame sequences with V and J called but not all clones. Of the missing ones, under half trace to an unresolved V gene in checked studies; the others have no known cause. The V and J calls and clone size were taken over from that table, and D and trimming were inferred from the DNA. This sample gives 70,000 to 90,000 clones in total; approximately 78% of them show up just once. 15% to 20% of the sample is taken by the ten largest.

This clone is medium-sized (0.01 to 0.1%) in terms of sample share. Its antigen target is currently unknown. Base quality data are lacking; no much larger clone is found one base away. V is pruned by 1 base and J by 0 bases, leaving 14 bases of the junction without a gene match. From the germline V gene (reference sequence), CDR1 is MNHEY and CDR2 is SMNVEV. The CDR3 runs 19 amino acids, cysteine and phenylalanine included. Only the CDR3 region is kept as DNA, spanning 57 bases read in frame from base 1. Whole blood was collected in K2EDTA tubes by collaborating institutions according to the institutions' own protocols. For TCRbeta analysis, collaborators shipped samples in one of three forms: frozen whole blood, isolated PBMCs, or DNA extracted from either of those sample types.

The rearranged chain carries TRBV27 and TRBJ1-2; 7 of the junction bases match TRBD1. The sample was peripheral blood. The receptor's source is an older woman with acute or convalescent COVID-19. The bases read TGTGCCAGCAGTTTATACCCTTTCAAAGGGGGCAAACCTAACTATGGCTACACCTTC. Its translation is CASSLYPFKGGKPNYGYTF.